These T cell receptor beta chains were read from a single sample in a study of response to subunit inactivated influenza vaccine. One entry per CDR3 protein results from TCRdb running MiXCR on the RT-PCR reads. This sample carries about 540,000 distinct CDR3 sequences, around a quarter of them seen once, and the ten largest clones take around 2.8%. The same specimen was also included in a second study, on T cells expressing NK-cell markers.

This sample comprised CD4+ T cells sorted from PBMCs, obtained 11 to 12 days after vaccination. The receptors here all came from a man aged 45 to 65 who received an inactivated influenza vaccine. Each CDR3 is given with its conserved first and last residue. The order of the fields is D gene, CDR3 length, V gene, clone size, J gene, CDR3 protein, CDR3 DNA. D genes are given only for firm matches. Expanded clones get a size class; other rows say once, few or many, or leave the size out.

D gene: NA
CDR3 length: 15
V gene: TRBV11-1
clone size: NA
J gene: TRBJ2-7
CDR3 protein: CASSRLQGGNYEQYF
CDR3 DNA: TGTGCCAGCAGCCGTCTGCAGGGTGGCAACTACGAGCAGTACTTC

D gene: TRBD1
CDR3 length: 15
V gene: TRBV6-1
clone size: few
J gene: TRBJ1-1
CDR3 protein: CASSRDRDGAPGAFF
CDR3 DNA: TGTGCCAGCAGTCGGGACAGGGATGGGGCCCCAGGAGCTTTCTTT

D gene: NA
CDR3 length: 17
V gene: TRBV27
clone size: NA
J gene: TRBJ2-3
CDR3 protein: CASRRPGAHSSTDTQYF
CDR3 DNA: TGTGCCAGCAGGAGACCAGGGGCCCACTCTAGCACAGATACGCAGTATTTT

D gene: TRBD2
CDR3 length: 16
V gene: TRBV12-3/TRBV12-4
clone size: NA
J gene: TRBJ2-4
CDR3 protein: CASSSTAGGSKNIQYF
CDR3 DNA: TGTGCCAGCAGTTCCACAGCGGGGGGGAGCAAAAACATTCAGTACTTC

D gene: NA
CDR3 length: 14
V gene: TRBV20-1
clone size: many
J gene: TRBJ1-1
CDR3 protein: CSARDTGLVSEAFF
CDR3 DNA: TGCAGTGCTAGAGATACCGGGTTGGTGAGTGAAGCTTTCTTT

D gene: NA
CDR3 length: 19
V gene: TRBV6-2/TRBV6-3
clone size: NA
J gene: TRBJ1-1
CDR3 protein: CASSYAVFGSGQRNTEAFF
CDR3 DNA: TGTGCCAGCAGTTACGCCGTATTTGGGTCTGGACAGAGGAACACTGAAGCTTTCTTT

D gene: NA
CDR3 length: 13
V gene: TRBV5-1
clone size: few
J gene: TRBJ2-3
CDR3 protein: CASSPSLTDTQYF
CDR3 DNA: TGCGCCAGCAGCCCCAGCCTAACAGATACGCAGTATTTT

D gene: TRBD1
CDR3 length: 15
V gene: TRBV7-8
clone size: few
J gene: TRBJ2-1
CDR3 protein: CASSLGTGGLNEQFF
CDR3 DNA: TGTGCCAGCAGCTTGGGGACAGGGGGTTTGAATGAGCAGTTCTTC

D gene: NA
CDR3 length: 14
V gene: TRBV10-3
clone size: NA
J gene: TRBJ2-1
CDR3 protein: CAIRLEPIADEQFF
CDR3 DNA: TGTGCCATTAGACTAGAGCCCATTGCGGATGAGCAGTTCTTC

D gene: NA
CDR3 length: 18
V gene: TRBV6-5
clone size: few
J gene: TRBJ2-5
CDR3 protein: CASSYSPRSRAGKETQYF
CDR3 DNA: TGTGCCAGCAGTTACTCCCCTCGTAGCCGAGCAGGGAAGGAGACCCAGTACTTC

D gene: NA
CDR3 length: 14
V gene: TRBV5-1
clone size: few
J gene: TRBJ2-7
CDR3 protein: CASTPAGLTYEQYF
CDR3 DNA: TGCGCCAGTACCCCGGCAGGGCTAACCTACGAGCAGTACTTC

D gene: NA
CDR3 length: 15
V gene: TRBV12-3/TRBV12-4
clone size: few
J gene: TRBJ2-3
CDR3 protein: CASSFRGVETDTQYF
CDR3 DNA: TGTGCCAGCAGTTTCCGAGGGGTAGAAACAGATACGCAGTATTTT

D gene: NA
CDR3 length: 17
V gene: TRBV5-4
clone size: NA
J gene: TRBJ1-2
CDR3 protein: CASSSRDAAFTNYGYTF
CDR3 DNA: TGTGCCAGCAGCTCCCGGGACGCAGCATTTACGAACTATGGCTACACCTTC

D gene: TRBD2
CDR3 length: 15
V gene: TRBV12-3/TRBV12-4
clone size: many
J gene: TRBJ2-2
CDR3 protein: CASSLTSGSTGELFF
CDR3 DNA: TGTGCCAGCAGTTTAACTAGCGGGAGCACCGGGGAGCTGTTTTTT

D gene: NA
CDR3 length: 13
V gene: TRBV4-3
clone size: NA
J gene: TRBJ1-5
CDR3 protein: CASSQERYQPQHF
CDR3 DNA: TGCGCCAGCAGCCAAGAAAGGTATCAGCCCCAGCATTTT

D gene: NA
CDR3 length: 14
V gene: TRBV6-1
clone size: NA
J gene: TRBJ2-1
CDR3 protein: CASSEASQINEQFF
CDR3 DNA: TGTGCCAGCAGTGAAGCATCCCAGATCAATGAGCAGTTCTTC

D gene: NA
CDR3 length: 16
V gene: TRBV4-2
clone size: many
J gene: TRBJ1-6
CDR3 protein: CASSQEADGYNSPLHF
CDR3 DNA: TGTGCCAGCAGCCAAGAGGCGGACGGTTATAATTCACCCCTCCACTTT

D gene: TRBD2
CDR3 length: 15
V gene: TRBV2
clone size: NA
J gene: TRBJ2-7
CDR3 protein: CASFRLGGSKYEQYF
CDR3 DNA: TGTGCCAGCTTCCGTCTCGGCGGGAGTAAGTACGAGCAGTACTTC

D gene: NA
CDR3 length: 14
V gene: TRBV7-9
clone size: few
J gene: TRBJ2-4
CDR3 protein: CASSLAVAKNIQYF
CDR3 DNA: TGTGCCAGCAGCTTAGCGGTGGCCAAAAACATTCAGTACTTC

D gene: TRBD1
CDR3 length: 18
V gene: TRBV6-5
clone size: NA
J gene: TRBJ1-1
CDR3 protein: CASSYGGQGAQYRTEAFF
CDR3 DNA: TGTGCCAGCAGTTACGGCGGACAGGGAGCCCAGTATCGCACTGAAGCTTTCTTT

D gene: NA
CDR3 length: 10
V gene: TRBV29-1
clone size: NA
J gene: TRBJ2-5
CDR3 protein: CSVSREPQYF
CDR3 DNA: TGCAGCGTTTCCAGGGAGCCCCAGTACTTC

D gene: NA
CDR3 length: 18
V gene: TRBV11-2
clone size: NA
J gene: TRBJ2-7
CDR3 protein: CASSLVSMGHVIYYEQYF
CDR3 DNA: TGTGCCAGCAGCTTAGTTTCGATGGGACATGTAATATACTACGAGCAGTACTTC

D gene: NA
CDR3 length: 17
V gene: TRBV6-1
clone size: NA
J gene: TRBJ2-1
CDR3 protein: CASSRSLAAGSYNEQFF
CDR3 DNA: TGTGCCAGCAGTCGGTCCTTAGCGGCGGGCTCCTACAATGAGCAGTTCTTC

D gene: TRBD2
CDR3 length: 12
V gene: TRBV29-1
clone size: NA
J gene: TRBJ2-3
CDR3 protein: CSVGTSGDTQYF
CDR3 DNA: TGCAGCGTTGGGACTAGCGGAGATACGCAGTATTTT

D gene: NA
CDR3 length: 14
V gene: TRBV28
clone size: few
J gene: TRBJ2-3
CDR3 protein: CASSVGSITDTQYF
CDR3 DNA: TGTGCCTCCAGTGTGGGGTCCATCACAGATACGCAGTATTTT

D gene: TRBD1
CDR3 length: 14
V gene: TRBV10-3
clone size: few
J gene: TRBJ2-7
CDR3 protein: CAIRNPGQGYEQYF
CDR3 DNA: TGTGCCATCAGGAACCCGGGACAGGGCTACGAGCAGTACTTC

D gene: TRBD2
CDR3 length: 16
V gene: TRBV10-1
clone size: few
J gene: TRBJ2-2
CDR3 protein: CASSELAWVNTGELFF
CDR3 DNA: TGCGCCAGCAGTGAACTAGCGTGGGTGAACACCGGGGAGCTGTTTTTT

D gene: NA
CDR3 length: 14
V gene: TRBV11-2
clone size: few
J gene: TRBJ2-1
CDR3 protein: CASSFEVSYNEQFF
CDR3 DNA: TGTGCCAGCAGCTTTGAGGTCTCCTACAATGAGCAGTTCTTC

D gene: NA
CDR3 length: 13
V gene: TRBV12-3/TRBV12-4
clone size: many
J gene: TRBJ1-1
CDR3 protein: CASSLARDYEAFF
CDR3 DNA: TGTGCCAGCAGTTTAGCGCGAGACTATGAAGCTTTCTTT

D gene: TRBD1
CDR3 length: 15
V gene: TRBV7-9
clone size: few
J gene: TRBJ2-3
CDR3 protein: CASSFGRGITDTQYF
CDR3 DNA: TGTGCCAGCAGCTTTGGCAGGGGGATTACAGATACGCAGTATTTT

D gene: TRBD1
CDR3 length: 14
V gene: TRBV5-1
clone size: NA
J gene: TRBJ2-1
CDR3 protein: CASRWDRAYNEQFF
CDR3 DNA: TGCGCCAGCCGATGGGACAGGGCCTACAATGAGCAGTTCTTC

D gene: NA
CDR3 length: 15
V gene: TRBV20-1
clone size: NA
J gene: TRBJ1-6
CDR3 protein: CSARVLGAYNSPLHF
CDR3 DNA: TGCAGTGCTAGAGTCCTGGGGGCCTATAATTCACCCCTCCACTTT

D gene: NA
CDR3 length: 16
V gene: TRBV4-3
clone size: NA
J gene: TRBJ2-5
CDR3 protein: CASSQVSGTGRETQYF
CDR3 DNA: TGCGCCAGCAGCCAAGTCTCTGGGACTGGTCGAGAGACCCAGTACTTC